Listed below are T cell receptor beta chains from one sample, sequenced in a study of blood T cell repertoires in COVID-19. The protocol was immunoSEQ multiplex PCR, while the TCRdb copy is restricted to in-frame clones and leaves out a portion. The profile shows 80,000 or so clones, about three quarters of them singletons. The sample taken for sequencing was peripheral blood. The receptors stem from a man aged 50-60 years with active or convalescent COVID-19. CDR3s leave out the opening cysteine and the closing phenylalanine or tryptophan. The D gene is left open where the match is weak. Only part of the rows carry a size: once, few, many, or a class if the clone is expanded.

d_call j_call clone_size cdr3_length v_call cdr3_aa
NA TRBJ1-5 NA 11 TRBV30 AWSGGGNQPQH
TRBD2 TRBJ2-3 NA 14 TRBV20-1 SASRSGELPEDTQY
NA TRBJ1-3 NA 15 TRBV4-3 ASSQDVARASGNTIY
NA TRBJ2-5 once 13 TRBV7-2 ASTLHGVADETQY
NA TRBJ1-1 NA 13 TRBV5-1 ASSGPGHLNTEAF
NA TRBJ1-1 NA 11 TRBV2 ASRDGLNTEAF
TRBD1 TRBJ1-1 NA 12 TRBV7-3 ASTPGGENTEAF
NA TRBJ2-1 NA 10 TRBV5-4 ASRMEENEQF
TRBD2 TRBJ2-5 NA 11 TRBV5-1 ASRLAGEETQY
TRBD2 TRBJ2-3 few 17 TRBV4-2 ASSQDTGGTSTSTDTQY
NA TRBJ2-5 NA 14 TRBV19 ASSPGRGGYQETQY
NA TRBJ1-5 once 13 TRBV6-2/TRBV6-3 ASSTTQGYDQPQH
NA TRBJ1-4 NA 13 TRBV25-1 ASSEFRGQNEKLF
NA TRBJ2-2 NA 12 TRBV4-2 ASSQDRSTGELF